This section outlines one T cell receptor beta chain sequence together with its context. Only in-frame clones appear in the TCRdb table, and some are missing; sequencing was by immunoSEQ multiplex PCR. The table lists 140,000 or so clones, roughly nine tenths of them singletons. The record originates from a study of blood T cell repertoires in COVID-19. Study as a whole: T cells, B-cell-depleted T cells, or PBMCs supplied cDNA or gDNA.

V was trimmed by 0 bases and J by 7 bases, leaving 10 bases between them. The germline CDR1 and CDR2 sequences are SGHRS and YFSETQ. CDR3 length: 14 amino acids. This TCR came from an older woman with active COVID-19. The chain joins TRBV5-1 to TRBJ2-2; tentative D call: TRBD1 (6 bases). Material for sequencing was peripheral blood. The CDR3: CASSLEQGVGELFF. The CDR3 DNA reads TGCGCCAGCAGCTTGGAACAGGGTGTCGGGGAGCTGTTTTTT.